The following is a T cell receptor beta chain sequence with its context. The antigen remains undetermined. This specimen comes from a study of response to subunit inactivated influenza vaccine. Study-wide findings and caveats: Authors suggested each seasonal flu vaccination may recruit only limited numbers of new T cells.

The CDR3 is 17 amino acids. V lost 5 bases and J 2 bases, leaving 20 bases between the germline ends. TCRdb itself ran the RT-PCR reads through MiXCR, one entry per CDR3 protein. The table lists some 520,000 distinct CDR3 sequences, more than 15% of them singletons. The chain couples TRBV12-3 or TRBV12-4 to TRBJ2-3; tentatively, D is TRBD1 or TRBD2 (6 bases each). Sequencing was performed on CD4+ T cells sorted from PBMCs, taken about 23 months after vaccination. The sequence derives from a man aged 50-75 years who received an inactivated influenza vaccine. CDR3 protein: CASSRNKGGRLTDTQYF. The CDR3, as DNA: TGTGCCAGCAGTAGAAATAAGGGGGGCCGTCTCACAGATACGCAGTATTTT.